The source of this T cell receptor beta chain is a study of T cells after yellow fever vaccination (dated by TCRdb to between 2019 and 2020). Some background on the complete study: The SMART-Seq v4 Ultra Low Input RNA kit was used to prepare libraries from fractions with low cell numbers. The cohort comprised two healthy male donors, one aged 18 to 29 and one aged 30 to 40 years. Bulk TCR alpha and beta repertoires were sequenced longitudinally to track T-cell clones before and after primary and booster YFV17D yellow fever vaccination. Bulk PBMC replicates and cell subsets were isolated from blood drawn at multiple timepoints before and after both primary and secondary immunization.

In regard to this clonotype: Its antigen target is currently unknown. No clone much larger than this one lies a single base away; base qualities are absent.

From the cysteine through the phenylalanine, the CDR3 covers 14 amino acids. The kept DNA is CDR3 alone, 42 bases in frame from the first base. V is shortened by 1 base, J by 6 bases, and the region joining them spans 11 bases. According to the germline V gene, CDR1 reads SGHTA and CDR2 reads FQGNSA. Synthesis of TCR cDNA relied on 5'RACE template switching, a step that introduced a universal primer site along with unique molecular identifiers. Priming for cDNA synthesis came from both the TCR alpha and TCR beta constant segments. Library amplification involved two PCR steps, and the second step added sample barcodes and sequencing adapters. Sequencing of libraries was performed on Illumina HiSeq 2500 (2x100 bp) or NovaSeq (2x150 bp). In the source study's methods: MIGEC was used to demultiplex reads and collapse the reads into UMI consensus sequences, and MiXCR was used for V(D)J alignment. Vaccine-responding clonotypes were defined with edgeR using replicate PBMC samples, requiring FDR below 0.01 and a log2 fold change above 5 up to day 15. Each bulk clonotype was labeled CD4 or CD8 based on which sequenced repertoire, CD4 or CD8, contained the clonotype at higher abundance. TCRdb trimmed public reads at Q25 via fastp, called clones via MiXCR and kept in-frame beta chains. One record per CDR3 amino acid sequence lists the most common genes and DNA. For this entry, the V and J calls and clone size follow TCRdb and not the study's own pipeline. Across this sample there are hundreds of thousands of distinct CDR3 sequences, with over 9% seen only once. The ten top clones hold more than 13% of the sample.

Paper-wide results and their limitations: Compared with the primary T-cell response, the secondary T-cell response was faster but weaker, reaching its peak on day 5 rather than on day 15. Only a couple of donors were included in the study, so the extent to which the findings can be generalized is limited. A small share of clonotypes was detected in both CD4 and CD8 compartments, with the overlap likely arising from convergent recombination. Most clones expanded after primary vaccination were re-detected after the booster (almost 97% of CD4 and around 86% of CD8), suggesting broad memory maintenance. FACS-sorted repertoires could contain abundant contaminating clonotypes from the bulk population, so computational filtering was required.

Taken with the paper, the label for treatment or condition translates to: live attenuated yellow fever vaccine strain. At each blood-draw timepoint, two biological replicates of bulk PBMCs were collected. PBMCs were isolated from peripheral blood using a standard Ficoll-Paque protocol. TriZol was used to extract RNA from bulk PBMCs, from CD4 and CD8 fractions, and from dextramer-positive and dextramer-negative fractions. The clonotype was recovered from a man between 25 and 39 years old who received the YFV17D yellow fever vaccine. The V and J genes are TRBV7-2 and TRBJ2-3; the D gene is unclear. The material was PBMCs, obtained on the day of the yellow fever booster vaccination. The CDR3 region reads CASSLVVTGDTQYF. The sequenced DNA is TGTGCCAGCAGCTTAGTGGTGACTGGGGATACGCAGTATTTT.